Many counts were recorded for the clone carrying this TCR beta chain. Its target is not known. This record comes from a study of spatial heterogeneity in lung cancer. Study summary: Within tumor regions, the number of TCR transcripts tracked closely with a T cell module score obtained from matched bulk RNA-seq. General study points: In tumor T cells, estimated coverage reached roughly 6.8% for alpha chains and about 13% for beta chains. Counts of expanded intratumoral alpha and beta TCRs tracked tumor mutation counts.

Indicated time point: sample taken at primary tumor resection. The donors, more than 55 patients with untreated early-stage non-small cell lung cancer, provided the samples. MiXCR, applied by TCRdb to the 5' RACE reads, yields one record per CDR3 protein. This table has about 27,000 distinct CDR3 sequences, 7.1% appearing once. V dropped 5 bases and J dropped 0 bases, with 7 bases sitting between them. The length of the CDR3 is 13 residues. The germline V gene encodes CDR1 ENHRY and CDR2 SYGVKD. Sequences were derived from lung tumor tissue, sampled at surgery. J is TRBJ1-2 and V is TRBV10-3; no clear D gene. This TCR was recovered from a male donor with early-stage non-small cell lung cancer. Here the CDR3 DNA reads TGTGCCATCAGTTTAAACTCTAACTATGGCTACACCTTC. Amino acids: CAISLNSNYGYTF.